Shown below are 9 T cell receptor beta chains from a single sample sequenced in a study of graft-versus-host responses after intestinal transplantation. The antigens these receptors bind are not known. Sequencing was performed with immunoSEQ multiplex PCR; in TCRdb, only in-frame clones are kept and a portion is missing. The data show approximately 100,000 clones, 90% to 95% seen once. Source: unstimulated CD8+ T cells sorted from spleen or lymph node cells, taken before intestinal transplant. The receptors shown here come from a human donor who received an intestinal transplant.

The chain recombines TRBV5-1 with TRBJ1-1; no clear D gene. This CDR3 is built from 15 residues. From germline, CDR1 is SGHRS and CDR2 YFSETQ. With 2 bases removed from V and 0 bases from J, the gap between germline ends came to 11 bases. CDR3 sequence (DNA): TGCGCCAGCAGCTTACCAGATGGGTTGAACACTGAAGCTTTCTTT. Its protein is CASSLPDGLNTEAFF.

The chain employs TRBV19 and TRBJ2-5; the D is unclear. The J call may be incorrect, as the DNA end agrees better with TRBJ2-7. The CDR3 has 13 amino acids. Germline lookup yields CDR1 LNHDA and CDR2 SQIVND (reference sequence). CDR3 sequence (DNA): TGTGCCAGTAGTATGGATGGGTACTACGAGCAGTACTTC. It is translated as CASSMDGYYEQYF.

This chain uses TRBV9 with TRBJ2-3; TRBD2 matches at 9 bases. The CDR3 runs to 15 residues. V gave up 0 bases and J gave up 4 bases; unmatched junction bases: 3. Germline CDR1 and CDR2: SGDLS and YYNGEE. The CDR3 loop is CASSVAGLAADTQYF. CDR3 DNA sequence: TGTGCCAGCAGCGTAGCGGGACTAGCCGCAGATACGCAGTATTTT. The full variable domain, rest sourced from reference TRBV9 and TRBJ2-3, is DSGVTQTPKHLITATGQRVTLRCSPRSGDLSVYWYQQSLDQGLQFLIQYYNGEERAKGNILERFSAQQFPDLHSELNLSSLELGDSALYFCASSVAGLAADTQYFGPGTRLTVL.

The chain carries TRBV5-1 and TRBJ2-5; D might be TRBD1 (5 bases). Trimming took 2 bases from V and 6 from J, leaving 11 bases between them. The CDR3 consists of 13 residues. The germline CDR1 and CDR2 sequences are SGHRS and YFSETQ. DNA of the CDR3: TGCGCCAGCAGCTTCAGGGATGGAAAGACCCAGTACTTC. Amino acid sequence: CASSFRDGKTQYF.

The chain employs TRBV2 and TRBJ2-1; 10 bases agree with TRBD2. Germline trimming cut 2 bases from V and 8 bases from J; bases unmatched to any gene: 0. Germline loops: CDR1 SNHLY, CDR2 FYNNEI. The CDR3 extends over 13 amino acids. The CDR3, as DNA: TGTGCCAGCAGTGAACTAGCGGGGGATGAGCAGTTCTTC. It yields the protein CASSELAGDEQFF.

The DNA for the CDR3 is TGTGCCACCGCCAACTGGGGTAGCAATCAGCCCCAGCATTTT. Residues: CATANWGSNQPQHF. The J gene is TRBJ1-5, the V gene TRBV6-1; D uncertain. Germline CDR1 is MNHNS and CDR2 is SASEGT. V was cut by 10 bases and J by 0 bases, with 13 bases left in between. The CDR3 covers 14 residues.

This chain joins TRBV30 and TRBJ1-5; 8 nucleotides line up with TRBD1. CDR3 length equals 15 residues. CDR1 is GTSNPN and CDR2 is SVGIG in the germline V gene (reference sequence). The V and J ends lost 2 bases and 5 bases, in that order; junction bases with no gene match: 8. The CDR3 sequence is CAWSQTGGAYQPQHF. The CDR3 DNA reads TGTGCCTGGAGTCAAACAGGGGGAGCTTATCAGCCCCAGCATTTT.

V gene TRBV19 combines with J gene TRBJ1-6; no definite D call. The CDR3 totals 16 residues. V was clipped by 0 bases and J by 0 bases, with 6 bases between them. Per the germline V gene, CDR1 is LNHDA and CDR2 is SQIVND (reference sequence). The CDR3 region has the DNA TGTGCCAGTAGTATAGACAGGAGCTCCTATAATTCACCCCTCCACTTT. This sequence encodes CASSIDRSSYNSPLHF. Full variable domain (outside the CDR3, taken from reference TRBV19 and TRBJ1-6): DGGITQSPKYLFRKEGQNVTLSCEQNLNHDAMYWYRQDPGQGLRLIYYSQIVNDFQKGDIAEGYSVSREKKESFPLTVTSAQKNPTAFYLCASSIDRSSYNSPLHFGNGTRLTVT.

The V call is TRBV15, the J call TRBJ2-1; TRBD2 matches 11 bases. Germline values: CDR1 LNHNV, CDR2 YYDKDF (reference sequence). The CDR3 is made up of 16 amino acids. With 5 bases clipped from V and 8 bases from J, the junction kept 11 bases outside the gene matches. The CDR3 nucleotides read TGTGCCACCAGCGAATCCGGGACTAGCGGTTTTGATGAGCAGTTCTTC. Residues: CATSESGTSGFDEQFF.